This TCR beta chain comes out of a study of T cells after yellow fever vaccination (dated by TCRdb to between 2018 and 2021). Some background on the complete study: Libraries from fractions with low cell numbers were prepared with the SMART-Seq v4 Ultra Low Input RNA kit. Blood samples were taken at several timepoints before and after primary and secondary immunization, and bulk PBMC replicates and cell subsets were isolated. Two healthy male donors, one aged 18 to 30 and one aged 30 to 40 years, made up the cohort. To follow T-cell clones before and after primary and booster YFV17D yellow fever vaccination, bulk TCR alpha and beta repertoires were sequenced over time. Results and caveats for the whole study, not just this receptor: Only a couple of donors were included in the study, so the extent to which the findings can be generalized is limited. Most clones expanded after primary vaccination were re-detected after the booster (almost 98% of CD4 and roughly 87% of CD8), suggesting broad memory maintenance. Because abundant contaminating clonotypes from the bulk population could be contained in FACS-sorted repertoires, computational filtering was required. Compared with the primary T-cell response, the secondary T-cell response was faster but weaker, reaching its peak on day 5 rather than on day 15. A small fraction of clonotypes showed up in both the CD4 and CD8 compartments, probably as a result of convergent recombination.

Synthesis of TCR cDNA relied on 5'RACE template switching, a step that introduced a universal primer site along with unique molecular identifiers. Priming for cDNA synthesis came from both the TCR alpha and TCR beta constant segments. Library amplification used two PCR steps, and the second PCR step added sample barcodes and sequencing adapters. Sequencing of libraries was done on Illumina HiSeq 2500 (2x100 bp) or NovaSeq (2x150 bp). The original methods were these. MIGEC handled demultiplexing of reads and collapsing into UMI consensus sequences, while MiXCR performed V(D)J alignment. Clonotypes responding to the vaccine were identified with edgeR on replicate PBMC samples, with the criteria of FDR below 0.01 and a log2 fold change above 5 up to day 15. Each bulk clonotype was labeled CD4 or CD8 based on which sequenced repertoire, CD4 or CD8, contained the clonotype at higher abundance. The public reads were run again by TCRdb, first through fastp at Q25 and then through MiXCR, and only productive beta chains were kept. Every CDR3 protein is listed once, alongside the most common genes and DNA of its rows. In this record, the V and J calls reflect TCRdb's handling and not the investigators' own analysis. Within this sample are under 550,000 distinct CDR3 sequences, with just over 20% of them counted one time only. Roughly a sixth of the sample lies in the top ten.

The treatment or condition label for this specimen denotes: live attenuated yellow fever vaccine strain. At each blood-draw timepoint, two biological replicates of bulk PBMCs were obtained. PBMCs were isolated from peripheral blood using a standard Ficoll-Paque protocol. TriZol was used to extract RNA from bulk PBMCs, from CD4 and CD8 fractions, and from dextramer-positive and dextramer-negative fractions. This clonotype has just a few counts. Its antigen specificity is not known. No clone much larger than this one lies a single base away; base qualities are absent. CDR1 is given as SGHDT and CDR2 as YYEEEE, both from the germline V gene. The CDR3 runs 14 amino acids, cysteine and valine included. Here the CDR3 DNA is all that survives: 42 bases in frame from base 1. Trimming takes 2 bases from V and 4 bases from J, and the germline ends sit 13 bases apart.

The specimen was PBMCs, collected around 3 weeks after the first yellow fever vaccination. The V and J segments used are TRBV5-6 and TRBJ2-7, with the D gene too uncertain to name. This TCR was recovered from a man aged 18 to 35 who received the YFV17D yellow fever vaccine. The CDR3 protein: CASSFRSAQYEQYV. The DNA sequence reads TGTGCCAGCAGCTTCCGAAGCGCTCAGTACGAGCAGTACGTC.